The 4 T cell receptor beta chains reported below all come from one sample, sequenced in a study of cytomegalovirus exposure and HLA in healthy donors. The PCR employed 60 Vbeta primers together with 13 Jbeta primers. The protocol was immunoSEQ multiplex PCR, while the TCRdb copy is restricted to in-frame clones and leaves out a portion. The sample yields 180,000 or so clones, over 70% seen once. The specimen was PBMCs. The receptor set was obtained from a female donor in good health and CMV-seronegative.

V gene TRBV27 combines with J gene TRBJ2-7; possible D gene TRBD2, 5 bases. V dropped 2 bases and J dropped 5 bases, with 16 bases sitting between them. This CDR3 is 15 amino acids long. Germline V lookup: CDR1 MNHEY, CDR2 SMNVEV (reference sequence). CDR3: CASSLGRLSIDEQYF. CDR3 bases: TGTGCCAGCAGTTTAGGGAGATTGAGTATAGACGAGCAGTACTTC.

The sample holds one count of this clone. The chain combines TRBV15 with TRBJ1-1; D unresolved. The CDR3 runs to 17 residues. CDR1 LNHNV and CDR2 YYDKDF come from the germline V gene (reference sequence). Trimming removed 4 bases at V and 2 bases at J, with 20 bases between. CDR3 amino acids: CATSILGERGLNTEAFF. The DNA of the CDR3 is TGTGCCACCAGCATTCTAGGTGAAAGAGGGCTTAACACTGAAGCTTTCTTT.

The V and J genes are TRBV28 and TRBJ2-2; TRBD1 matches 8 bases. The CDR3 is 16 residues long. Germline CDR1 and CDR2: MDHEN and SYDVKM. J lost 4 bases, V lost 4 bases, and 8 bases had no gene match. The CDR3 region is CASSSRTGRLTGELFF. The CDR3 bases are TGTGCCAGCAGTTCCAGGACAGGGCGCCTCACCGGGGAGCTGTTTTTT.

The chain links TRBV15 to TRBJ1-3, with D unresolved. There are 17 residues in the CDR3. V dropped 3 bases and J dropped 0 bases, with 15 bases sitting between them. Per germline, CDR1 LNHNV and CDR2 YYDKDF (reference sequence). The CDR3 sequence is CATSSDLDWLSGNTIYF. The CDR3 DNA follows: TGTGCCACCAGCAGCGACCTGGACTGGCTCTCTGGAAACACCATATATTTT.